A selection of T cell receptor beta chains follows, all from one sample in a study of blood T cell repertoires in COVID-19. Sequenced by immunoSEQ multiplex PCR; TCRdb stores in-frame clones only, minus some. Found here are roughly 62,000 clones, roughly 80% of them singletons; the top ten hold around 10%. The sequenced sample was peripheral blood. Source of these receptors: an elderly man with COVID-19, enrolled during active disease. Each CDR3 is given with its conserved first and last residue. Fields, in order: J gene, D gene, clone size, V gene, CDR3 DNA, CDR3 protein. D genes are given only for firm matches. Rows give clone size only sometimes, using once, few, many, or a class for an expanded clone.

TRBJ2-3,TRBD1,NA,TRBV6-5,TGTGCCAGCAGTCCTAGGGGGCGTGGAGATACGCAGTATTTT,CASSPRGRGDTQYF
TRBJ1-4,NA,NA,TRBV7-2,TGTGCCAGCAGAAGAGCGGGGTTCTGGTCTGAAAAACTGTTTTTT,CASRRAGFWSEKLFF
TRBJ1-5,NA,NA,TRBV7-2,TGTGCCAGCAGCTTAGCGCAGGGGCCGGGCAATCAGCCCCAGCATTTT,CASSLAQGPGNQPQHF
TRBJ2-3,TRBD1,NA,TRBV7-9,TGTGCCAGCAGCCTGGGACAGGGGGCCAGTACAGATACGCAGTATTTT,CASSLGQGASTDTQYF
TRBJ2-2,TRBD2,NA,TRBV11-2,TGTGCCAGCAGCTTCCCTTCTAGCGGGGATAACACCGGGGAGCTGTTTTTT,CASSFPSSGDNTGELFF
TRBJ2-7,TRBD1,NA,TRBV6-6,TGTGCCAGCAGCCCCAGGACAGGGGCCGAGCAGTACTTC,CASSPRTGAEQYF
TRBJ2-2,TRBD1,NA,TRBV5-1,TGCGCCAGCAGCCTCGCCGGGACAGGGTTCAACACCGGGGAGCTGTTTTTT,CASSLAGTGFNTGELFF
TRBJ2-1,TRBD1,NA,TRBV6-5,TGTGCCAGCAGTCGTGACAGGGGCTACAATGAGCAGTTCTTC,CASSRDRGYNEQFF
TRBJ1-3,TRBD1,NA,TRBV5-1,TGCGCCAGCAGCTCGGACAGGTCGAGCACCATATATTTT,CASSSDRSSTIYF
TRBJ2-7,NA,NA,TRBV3-1/TRBV3-2,TGTGCCAGCAGCCAAGGGAGGGGCGAGCAGTACTTC,CASSQGRGEQYF
TRBJ1-1,NA,NA,TRBV10-3,TGTGCCGTGGTCGGAACAGAGAACACTGAAGCTTTCTTT,CAVVGTENTEAFF
TRBJ1-5,TRBD1,NA,TRBV11-1,TGTGCCAGCAGTCAGGACAGGACGCAGCCCCAGCATTTT,CASSQDRTQPQHF
TRBJ1-1,NA,NA,TRBV6-5,TGTGCCAGCGCTAAGGAGGAGGGGTCATGGTTCGGAGCTTTCTTT,CASAKEEGSWFGAFF
TRBJ2-1,TRBD2,NA,TRBV19,TGTGCCAGTAGTATTCGGGCTAGCGGGACCACCGATGAGCAGTTCTTC,CASSIRASGTTDEQFF
TRBJ1-3,NA,NA,TRBV28,TGTGCCAGCAGTTTCAGAAACACCATATATTTT,CASSFRNTIYF
TRBJ2-3,NA,NA,TRBV7-2,TGTGCCAGCAGTTCTACGTCTAGCGCAGATACGCAGTATTTT,CASSSTSSADTQYF
TRBJ2-3,TRBD2,NA,TRBV7-3,TGTGCCAGCAGCTTACGGACTAGCGGGGGGGCCCAGAATACGCAGTATTTT,CASSLRTSGGAQNTQYF
TRBJ2-3,TRBD1,NA,TRBV7-2,TGTGCCAGCAGCCCGCGGACAGGGGGCGCAGATACGCAGTATTTT,CASSPRTGGADTQYF
TRBJ2-7,TRBD1,NA,TRBV3-1/TRBV3-2,TGTGCCAGCAGCCAGAGGAGCACAGGGGGCGAGCAGTACTTC,CASSQRSTGGEQYF
TRBJ1-6,NA,NA,TRBV30,TGTGCCTGGAGCCATGCCGGGACTTGGTCACCCCTCCACTTT,CAWSHAGTWSPLHF
TRBJ1-1,NA,NA,TRBV28,TGTGCCAGCGGTAGGGGCGTAATGAACACTGAAGCTTTCTTT,CASGRGVMNTEAFF
TRBJ1-1,TRBD1,NA,TRBV28,TGTGCGGGAAGGGGGCATACTGAAGCTTTCTTT,CAGRGHTEAFF
TRBJ2-7,NA,NA,TRBV6-5,TGTGCCAGCAGTAGGGGTGACCTCTACGAGCAGTACTTC,CASSRGDLYEQYF
TRBJ1-1,TRBD1,many,TRBV10-3,TGTGCCATCAGGGTACGACAGGGGGCGATTGGTGTAGCTTTCTTT,CAIRVRQGAIGVAFF
TRBJ2-1,TRBD1,NA,TRBV6-1,TGTGCCAGCAGTGGGGGACAGGTGTCCTCCTACAATGAGCAGTTCTTC,CASSGGQVSSYNEQFF
TRBJ1-5,NA,NA,TRBV30,TGTGCCTGGAGACAGGGATTGCAGCCCCAGCATTTT,CAWRQGLQPQHF
TRBJ2-5,NA,NA,TRBV5-4,TGTGCCAGCAGCTTCAGAGGTGAGACCCAGTACTTC,CASSFRGETQYF
TRBJ1-1,TRBD1,NA,TRBV11-2,TGTGCCAGCAGCCCTCGGACAGGGGACACTGAAGCTTTCTTT,CASSPRTGDTEAFF
TRBJ1-5,TRBD1,NA,TRBV7-9,TGTGCCAGCAGCTTAGTGGTAGGACAGGCCGACAATCAGCCCCAGCATTTT,CASSLVVGQADNQPQHF
TRBJ1-2,NA,NA,TRBV7-2,TGTGCCAGCAGCTTAGGGGCTGGGCAGGGGCAGTCTAACTATGGCTACACCTTC,CASSLGAGQGQSNYGYTF
TRBJ1-1,NA,NA,TRBV10-3,TGTGCCATCAGTGAGTCGGGGGGGGTTGGTGAAGCTTTCTTT,CAISESGGVGEAFF
TRBJ2-3,NA,NA,TRBV7-2,TGTGCCAGCAGCCCACGACTCTCAGCAGATACGCAGTATTTT,CASSPRLSADTQYF
TRBJ2-5,NA,NA,TRBV21-1,TGTGCCAGCAGCCCCTACCGGGAGAAAGAGACCCAGTACTTC,CASSPYREKETQYF
TRBJ1-4,NA,NA,TRBV29-1,TGCAGCGTTGAAGAGGGGGGGCTTGGCGAAAAACTGTTTTTT,CSVEEGGLGEKLFF
TRBJ2-5,NA,NA,TRBV19,TGTGCCAGTAGTATAGTAGGGGCCGGGGAGACCCAGTACTTC,CASSIVGAGETQYF
TRBJ1-6,TRBD1,NA,TRBV7-2,TGTGCCAGCAGCCAACACCCGGGACAGGGGAGTAATTCACCCCTCCACTTT,CASSQHPGQGSNSPLHF
TRBJ2-6,TRBD1,few,TRBV28,TGTGCCAGCAGTTATGAGGGACAGGGCTCTGGGGCCAACGTCCTGACTTTC,CASSYEGQGSGANVLTF
TRBJ1-1,NA,few,TRBV5-1,TGCGCCAGCAGCTTGGCAGGGGAATGGGCTTTCTTT,CASSLAGEWAFF
TRBJ1-1,TRBD1,NA,TRBV7-3,TGTGCCAGCAGCTCAACACAGGGGTCGGCTGAAGCTTTCTTT,CASSSTQGSAEAFF
TRBJ2-2,TRBD1,once,TRBV24-1,TGTGCCACCAGTGATAACAGGGGGCCGACCGGGGAGCTGTTTTTT,CATSDNRGPTGELFF
TRBJ2-3,TRBD2,once,TRBV5-5,TGTGCCAGCAGCTTCGCCAGGCTTAGCGGGAGAGGTCAAGATACGCAGTATTTT,CASSFARLSGRGQDTQYF
TRBJ2-2,NA,NA,TRBV7-9,TGTGCCAGCAGCCGACAGGACAACACCGGGGAGCTGTTTTTT,CASSRQDNTGELFF
TRBJ2-7,NA,NA,TRBV2,TGTGCCAGCAGTGAGCCAGGGGGGACCTTCGAGCAGTACTTC,CASSEPGGTFEQYF
TRBJ2-2,NA,few,TRBV18,TGTGCCAGCTCCTCGGGGGGCCTCCACACCGGGGAGCTGTTTTTT,CASSSGGLHTGELFF
TRBJ2-3,TRBD2,NA,TRBV7-9,TGTGCCAGCCGGAACTGGGGGACTAGCCCAGATACGCAGTATTTT,CASRNWGTSPDTQYF
TRBJ2-1,TRBD1,NA,TRBV5-4,TGTGCCAGCAGCCACGGGACAGGGCAGGGGAATGAGCAGTTCTTC,CASSHGTGQGNEQFF
TRBJ2-5,TRBD2,NA,TRBV27,TGTGCCAGCCGCGTGGCCGGGGGGGCAAGTCAAGAGACCCAGTACTTC,CASRVAGGASQETQYF
TRBJ1-5,TRBD1,NA,TRBV7-2,TGTGCCAGCAGCTTAAGGACAGGCCTACAGCCCCAGCATTTT,CASSLRTGLQPQHF
TRBJ2-3,NA,NA,TRBV7-6,TGTGCCAGCAGCTTAACTCATAAGGCGGGCACAGATACGCAGTATTTT,CASSLTHKAGTDTQYF
TRBJ1-1,TRBD1,NA,TRBV19,TGTGCCAGTACGCCGGGACAGGGGGCTTTGGAAGCTTTCTTT,CASTPGQGALEAFF
TRBJ2-5,TRBD1,once,TRBV11-3,TGTGCCAGCAGCCACAGGACAGGGAGCGGCCAAGAGACCCAGTACTTC,CASSHRTGSGQETQYF
TRBJ2-3,NA,NA,TRBV30,TGTGCCTCAGCGGCACCCTGGGCAGATACGCAGTATTTT,CASAAPWADTQYF
TRBJ2-3,NA,NA,TRBV9,TGTGCCAGCAGCCCCGGACACCCCGCAGATACGCAGTATTTT,CASSPGHPADTQYF
TRBJ1-4,TRBD1,NA,TRBV7-2,TGTGCCAGCAGCCCGCGGACAGGGGGCACTGAAAAACTGTTTTTT,CASSPRTGGTEKLFF
TRBJ2-5,NA,NA,TRBV30,TGTGCCTGGAGTGTAAGGCCGGGGGAGACCCAGTACTTC,CAWSVRPGETQYF
TRBJ1-6,NA,NA,TRBV7-2,TGTGCCAGCAGGGGGGGAGGGAGATCGTATTCACCCCTCCACTTT,CASRGGGRSYSPLHF
TRBJ2-2,TRBD2,NA,TRBV5-1,TGCGCCAGCAGCTCGGGACTAGCGGGGGACAACACCGGGGAGCTGTTTTTT,CASSSGLAGDNTGELFF